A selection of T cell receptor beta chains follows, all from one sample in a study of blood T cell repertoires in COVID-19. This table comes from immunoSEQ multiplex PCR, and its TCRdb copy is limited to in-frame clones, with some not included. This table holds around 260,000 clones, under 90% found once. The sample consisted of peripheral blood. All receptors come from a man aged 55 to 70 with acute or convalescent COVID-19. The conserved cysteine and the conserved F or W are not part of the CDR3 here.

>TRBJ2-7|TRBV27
ASSLSWDYAYEQY
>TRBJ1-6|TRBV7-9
ASSARAGADDSPLH
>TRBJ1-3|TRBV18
ASSPVRDSGNTIY
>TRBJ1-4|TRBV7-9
ASSLGQPRTATNEKLF
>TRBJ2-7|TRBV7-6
ASSDTTGSYEQY
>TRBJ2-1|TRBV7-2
ASSPRGSEQF
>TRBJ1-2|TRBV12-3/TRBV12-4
ASWPRQGGGYT
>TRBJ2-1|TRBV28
ASRSGSRPYNEQF
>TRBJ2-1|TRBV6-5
AVSSGGPYNEQF
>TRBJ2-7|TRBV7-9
ASSLGAGAQAYEQY
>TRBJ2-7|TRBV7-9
ASSSSTGTGGEQY
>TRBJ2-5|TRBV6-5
ASNRTGGLETQY
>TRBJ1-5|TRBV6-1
ASSEPRFYSNQPQH
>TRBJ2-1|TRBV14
ASSPMTSYSYNEQF
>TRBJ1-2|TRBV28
ASSPGQGYGYT
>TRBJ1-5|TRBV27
ASSLWGPDQPQH
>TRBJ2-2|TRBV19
ASRGGRAAGELF
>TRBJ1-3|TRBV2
ASRENSGNTIY
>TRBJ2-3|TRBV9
ASSADGLAILDTQY
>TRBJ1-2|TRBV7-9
ASSLDWTGDYGYT
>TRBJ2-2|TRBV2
ASNSGTNTGELF
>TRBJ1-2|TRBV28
ASSSTGGDGYT
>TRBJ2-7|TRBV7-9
ASSLDRGFYEQY
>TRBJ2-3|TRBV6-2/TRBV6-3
ASSYSTAWLAADTQY
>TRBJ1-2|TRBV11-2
ASSLGQGTDGYT
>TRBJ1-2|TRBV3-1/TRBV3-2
ASSLRGYGYT
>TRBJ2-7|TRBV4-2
ASSRAGGGSYEQY
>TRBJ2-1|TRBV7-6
ASSLAGVSYNEQF
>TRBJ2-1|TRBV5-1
ASSPSSYNEQF
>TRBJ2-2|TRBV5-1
ASNITGRTGELF
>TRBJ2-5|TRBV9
ASSPAGGEETQY
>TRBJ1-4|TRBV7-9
AEGTGSNEKLF
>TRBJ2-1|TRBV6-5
ASRGGLINNEQF
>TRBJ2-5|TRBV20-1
SASRGRAGGPRETQY
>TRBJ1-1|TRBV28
ASTRDRYTEAF
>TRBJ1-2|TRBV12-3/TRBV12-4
ASSRRADGYT
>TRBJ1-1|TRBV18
ASSPFDRNTEAF
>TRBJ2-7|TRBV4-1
ASSQVPGQGYEQY
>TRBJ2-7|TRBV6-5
ASSQGLAVGYEQY
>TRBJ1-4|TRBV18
ASSPRPSTAPNEKLF
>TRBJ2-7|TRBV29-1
SVGELYEQY
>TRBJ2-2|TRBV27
ASSFMPFGGWGSNTGELF
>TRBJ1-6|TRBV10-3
ATNREPNSPLH
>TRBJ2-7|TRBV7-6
ASSSGTGSSYEQY
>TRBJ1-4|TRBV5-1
ASSRGQNTEKLF
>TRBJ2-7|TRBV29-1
SVEGLGLAGGLGEQY
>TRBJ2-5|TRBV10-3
AISESITGAVETQY
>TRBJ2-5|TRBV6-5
ASSYSRLAEETQY
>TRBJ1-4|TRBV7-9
ASSLGVSGEKLF
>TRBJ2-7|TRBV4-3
ASSQDPAGVGYEQY
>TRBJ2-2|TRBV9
ASSRRGLNTGELF
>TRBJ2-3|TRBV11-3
ASSLSRGGHTDTQY